Described below is a single T cell receptor (beta chain) sequence and its context. Its antigen is not known. The data were taken from a study of T cell responses to AZD1222 COVID-19 vaccine. Study details: Pooled in the analysis were second doses at about 4 or about 12 weeks.

Trimming took 4 bases from V and 0 from J, leaving 13 bases between them. Germline values: CDR1 SGDLS, CDR2 YYNGEE. The CDR3 length is 15 residues. Clones were read by immunoSEQ multiplex PCR, and TCRdb kept only the in-frame ones, dropping some. Altogether 130,000 to 150,000 clones are present, about 91% being singletons, with the ten largest covering around 2.7%. Broader study findings: Every sample of the repertoires postdated the peak T cell response. Nearly half of spike-specific TCRs reportedly go after variant regions that carry no mutations.

Material: peripheral blood, obtained on day 0 of AZD1222 vaccination. The chain combines TRBV9 with TRBJ1-1; D may be TRBD1 (5 bases). This TCR was sampled from an adult in good health. The CDR3 is CASSKWGVLNTEAFF. CDR3 bases: TGTGCCAGCAGCAAATGGGGGGTCTTGAACACTGAAGCTTTCTTT.